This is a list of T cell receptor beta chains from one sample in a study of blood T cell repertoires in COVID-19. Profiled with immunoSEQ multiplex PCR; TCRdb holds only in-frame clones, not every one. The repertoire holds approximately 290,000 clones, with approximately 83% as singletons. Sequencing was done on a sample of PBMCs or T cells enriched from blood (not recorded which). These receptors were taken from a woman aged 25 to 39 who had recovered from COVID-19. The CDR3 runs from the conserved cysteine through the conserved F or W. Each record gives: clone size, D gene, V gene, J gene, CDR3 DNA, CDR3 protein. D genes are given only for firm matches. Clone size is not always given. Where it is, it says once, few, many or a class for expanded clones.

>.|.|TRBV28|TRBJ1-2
TGTGCCAGCAGCCTCCAAAGGCCCGAGGGCGTAGCCTTC
CASSLQRPEGVAF
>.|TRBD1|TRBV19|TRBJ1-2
TGTGCCAGTAGTGGAAGGGGGCGCTCCTATGGCTACACCTTC
CASSGRGRSYGYTF
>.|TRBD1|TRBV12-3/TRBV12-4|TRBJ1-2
TGTGCCAGCCTTCAGGGGGCCGATGGCTACACCTTC
CASLQGADGYTF
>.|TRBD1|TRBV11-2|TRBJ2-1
TGTGCCAGCAGCTGGGGACAGGGATGGCGGAATGAGCAGTTCTTC
CASSWGQGWRNEQFF
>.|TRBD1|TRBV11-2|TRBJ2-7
TGTGCCAGCAGCTTAGGTGGATTGGGGACAGTAGCCTACGAGCAGTACTTC
CASSLGGLGTVAYEQYF
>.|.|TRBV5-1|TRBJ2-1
TGCGCCAGCAGCTCCGGGTCGGTGGTGCATGAGCAGTTCTTC
CASSSGSVVHEQFF
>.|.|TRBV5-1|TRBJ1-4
TGCGCCAGCACCCCGCTGGGCGGGGAAGAAAAACTGTTTTTT
CASTPLGGEEKLFF
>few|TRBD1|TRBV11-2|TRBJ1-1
TGTGCCAGCAGCCGGACAGGACCGTCCACTGAAGCTTTCTTT
CASSRTGPSTEAFF
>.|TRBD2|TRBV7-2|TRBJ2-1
TGTGCCAGCAGCTTAGTAGCGGGGGACTCCTACAATGAGCAGTTCTTC
CASSLVAGDSYNEQFF
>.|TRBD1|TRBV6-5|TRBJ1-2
TGTGCCAGCAGTTACCAACCCAGGGGGCGGAGTGGCTACACCTTC
CASSYQPRGRSGYTF
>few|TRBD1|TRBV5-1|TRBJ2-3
TGCGCCAGCAGCGCCGGACAGGGGGGAGATACGCAGTATTTT
CASSAGQGGDTQYF
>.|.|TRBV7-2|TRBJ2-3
TGTGCCAGCAGCCCCCGACTAGGACGCACAGATACGCAGTATTTT
CASSPRLGRTDTQYF
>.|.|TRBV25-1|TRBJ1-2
TGTGCCAGCAGTGAAATAGGGGCCCGGGGCTACACCTTC
CASSEIGARGYTF
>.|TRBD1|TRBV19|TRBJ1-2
TGTGCCAGTAGTATTAGCCTACAGGGGGCCGAGAGCTATGGCTACACCTTC
CASSISLQGAESYGYTF
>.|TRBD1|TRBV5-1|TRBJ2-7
TGCGCCAGCAGCGATATGCCGGGACAGGGGAACGACGAGCAGTACTTC
CASSDMPGQGNDEQYF
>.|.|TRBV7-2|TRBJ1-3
TGTGCCAGCAGCTTCTTAACTCCGTCTGGAAACACCATATATTTT
CASSFLTPSGNTIYF
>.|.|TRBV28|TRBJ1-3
TGTGCCAGCAGTTTGGAAGACTTCGGGGGAAACACCATATATTTT
CASSLEDFGGNTIYF
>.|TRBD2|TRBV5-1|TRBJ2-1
TGCGCCAGCAGCTTGCTTTCAACTAGCGGGGGTGGCGATGAGCAGTTCTTC
CASSLLSTSGGGDEQFF
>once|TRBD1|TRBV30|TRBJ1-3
TGTGCCTGGAGTGTCGGGACAGGGGGCTTTGGAAACACCATATATTTT
CAWSVGTGGFGNTIYF
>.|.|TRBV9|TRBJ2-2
TGTGCCAGCAGCGAACCGGGACTGGGGAACACCGGGGAGCTGTTTTTT
CASSEPGLGNTGELFF